The sequence of this T cell receptor beta chain was determined in a study of T cells of healthy individuals. In TCRdb, the 5' RACE reads were re-called with MiXCR into one record per CDR3 protein. The sample holds around 90,000 distinct CDR3 sequences, 4% to 5.5% seen once. This clonotype was observed many times. The receptor was isolated from a female donor in good health.

CDR3 sequence (DNA): TGTGCCAGCAGCACTGCCGGGACTAGCGGGTTAGAGACCCAGTACTTC. Translated, it gives CASSTAGTSGLETQYF. The chain has TRBV11-2 and TRBJ2-5; 12 bases map to TRBD2. Per the germline V gene, CDR1 is SGHAT and CDR2 is FQNNGV. V lost 5 bases to trimming and J lost 4 bases; unmatched junction nucleotides: 8. The CDR3 runs to 16 residues.